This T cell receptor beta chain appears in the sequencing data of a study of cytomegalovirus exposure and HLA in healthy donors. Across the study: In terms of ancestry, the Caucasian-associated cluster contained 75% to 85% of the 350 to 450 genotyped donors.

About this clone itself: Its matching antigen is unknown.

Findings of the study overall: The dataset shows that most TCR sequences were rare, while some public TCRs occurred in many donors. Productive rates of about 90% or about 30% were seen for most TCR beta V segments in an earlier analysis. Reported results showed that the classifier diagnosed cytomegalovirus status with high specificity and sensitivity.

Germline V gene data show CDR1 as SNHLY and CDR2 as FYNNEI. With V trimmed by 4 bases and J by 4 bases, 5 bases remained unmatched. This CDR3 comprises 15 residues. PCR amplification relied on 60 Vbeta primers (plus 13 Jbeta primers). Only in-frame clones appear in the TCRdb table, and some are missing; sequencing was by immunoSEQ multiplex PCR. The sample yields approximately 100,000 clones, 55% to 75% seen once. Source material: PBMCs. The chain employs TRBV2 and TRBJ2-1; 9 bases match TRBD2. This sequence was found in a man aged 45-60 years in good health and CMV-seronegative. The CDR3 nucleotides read TGTGCCAGCAGTGCGGGACTAGCCCTATACAATGAGCAGTTCTTC. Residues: CASSAGLALYNEQFF. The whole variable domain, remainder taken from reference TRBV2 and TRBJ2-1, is EPEVTQTPSHQVTQMGQEVILRCVPISNHLYFYWYRQILGQKVEFLVSFYNNEISEKSEIFDDQFSVERPDGSNFTLKIRSTKLEDSAMYFCASSAGLALYNEQFFGPGTRLTVL.